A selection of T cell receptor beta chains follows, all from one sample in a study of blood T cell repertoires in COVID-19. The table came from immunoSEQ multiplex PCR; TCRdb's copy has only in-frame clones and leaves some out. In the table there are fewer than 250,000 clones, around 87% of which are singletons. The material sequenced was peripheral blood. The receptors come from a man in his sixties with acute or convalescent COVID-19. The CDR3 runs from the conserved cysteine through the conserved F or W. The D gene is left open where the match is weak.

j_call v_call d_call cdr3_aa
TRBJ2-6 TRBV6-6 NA CASSYDGDSGANVLTF
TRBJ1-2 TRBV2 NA CASSERQVYGYTF
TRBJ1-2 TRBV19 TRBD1 CASSQTGGYDGYTF
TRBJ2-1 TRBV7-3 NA CASSPTGYNEQFF
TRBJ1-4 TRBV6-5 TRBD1 CASSLDRVNEKLFF
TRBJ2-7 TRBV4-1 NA CASSHEDSSYEQYF
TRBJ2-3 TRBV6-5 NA CASRPWGGATDTQYF
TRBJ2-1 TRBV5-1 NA CASSLGGAGTYNEQFF
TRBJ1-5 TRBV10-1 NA CASSEAGLNQPQHF
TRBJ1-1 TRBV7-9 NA CASSSDRREAFF
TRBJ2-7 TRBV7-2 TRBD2 CASSLNGGSEQYF
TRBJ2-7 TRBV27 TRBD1 CASSLGDRGYEQYF
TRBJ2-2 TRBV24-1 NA CATSDGAVTGELFF
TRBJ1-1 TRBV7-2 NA CASSLWAGPNTEAFF
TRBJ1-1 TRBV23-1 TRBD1 CASSPSREGQGRSENTEAFF
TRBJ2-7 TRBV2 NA CASSLGRPYEQYF
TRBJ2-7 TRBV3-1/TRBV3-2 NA CASSRDTPYEQYF
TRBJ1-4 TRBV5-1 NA CASRTSPNFATNEKLFF
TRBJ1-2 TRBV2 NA CASSEGQNYGYTF
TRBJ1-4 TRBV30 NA CAAPGRPDEKLFF
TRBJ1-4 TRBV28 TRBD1 CASSFQGTGQKLFF
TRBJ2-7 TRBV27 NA CASSLSGSGLYEQYF
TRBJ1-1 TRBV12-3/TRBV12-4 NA CASSALGGGEAFF
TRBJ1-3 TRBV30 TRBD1 CACKGQGPQSSGNTIYF
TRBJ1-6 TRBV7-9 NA CASSPGGQASNSPLHF
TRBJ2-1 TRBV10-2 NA CASSETVNSYNEQFF